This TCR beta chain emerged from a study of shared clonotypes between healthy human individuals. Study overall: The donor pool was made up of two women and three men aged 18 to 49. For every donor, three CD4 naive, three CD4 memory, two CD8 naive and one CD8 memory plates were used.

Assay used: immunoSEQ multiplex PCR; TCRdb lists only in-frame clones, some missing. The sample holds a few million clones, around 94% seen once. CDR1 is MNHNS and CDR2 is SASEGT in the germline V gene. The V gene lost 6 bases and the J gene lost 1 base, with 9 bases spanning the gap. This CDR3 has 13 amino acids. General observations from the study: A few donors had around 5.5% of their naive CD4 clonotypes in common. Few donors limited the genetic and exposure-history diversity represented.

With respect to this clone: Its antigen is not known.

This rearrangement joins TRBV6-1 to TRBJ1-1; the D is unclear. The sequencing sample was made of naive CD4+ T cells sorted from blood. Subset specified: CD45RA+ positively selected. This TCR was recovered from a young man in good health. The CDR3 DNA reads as TGTGCCAGCAGGAGGGCGGGGAACACTGAAGCTTTCTTT. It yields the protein CASRRAGNTEAFF.